This T cell receptor beta chain was sequenced in a study of monozygotic twins with inflammatory bowel disease. Findings and limits, study-wide: Inverse Simpson values showed less TCRbeta diversity in IBD patients than in their healthy co-twins. Researchers report that IBD patients shared fewer clonotypes with others than healthy twins, especially amid disease activity. There were differing immunosuppressive treatments, which may have added variability to patient repertoires. The authors found no support for a single strong IBD-associated signal or clonotype.

TCRdb re-analyzed the 5' RACE reads; it lists each CDR3 protein once, without DNA. The repertoire table contains approximately 300,000 distinct CDR3 sequences. Germline V gene data show CDR1 as LNHDA and CDR2 as SQIVND (reference sequence). The CDR3 is made up of 13 amino acids. Turning to this clonotype: Its antigen is unidentified.

The chain carries TRBV19 and TRBJ1-5. The material sequenced was blood. This TCR was recovered from a human donor with ulcerative colitis or Crohn's disease, or a healthy co-twin of an affected twin (not recorded which). CDR3 loop: CASRVTEYQPQHF.